The 26 T cell receptor beta chains below were found in one sample sequenced in a study of regulatory T cells in long-lasting Graves disease. Arm-PCR of CDR3 regions and iRepertoire HTBI primers were used to build TCR beta libraries. TCRdb used MiXCR to reprocess the multiplex PCR reads, holding one entry per CDR3 protein. The sample shows approximately 350,000 distinct CDR3 sequences, about 23% of them seen only once. Time point: persistent/refractory GD, antithyroid drugs over 5 years with positive TRAb. With RNA extracted from PBMCs as input, the TCR library was made. The source was peripheral blood mononuclear cells (PBMCs), collected when the disease was refractory, from a patient treated with antithyroid drugs. All receptors come from a woman aged 40 to 55 with Graves disease.

The chain employs TRBV6-1 and TRBJ1-1; D is uncertain. V was pared by 5 bases and J by 1 base, with 8 bases between. The CDR3 has 13 amino acids. Germline CDR1 is MNHNS and CDR2 is SASEGT. Here the CDR3 DNA reads TGTGCCAGCAGTCGGACGCGGAACACTGAAGCTTTCTTT. Protein: CASSRTRNTEAFF.

This clonotype was seen many times. This chain joins TRBV11-1 and TRBJ2-2; D is undetermined. Germline V gene sequence: CDR1 SGHAT, CDR2 FQDESV (reference sequence). This CDR3 spans 15 amino acids. The V and J ends lost 5 bases and 3 bases respectively, with 13 bases between them. The CDR3, as DNA: TGTGCCAGCAGCCCCGACCAGGTGGACACCGGGGAGCTGTTTTTT. This gives the protein CASSPDQVDTGELFF.

The chain has TRBV18 and TRBJ2-3; D is undetermined. Trimming took 0 bases from V and 2 from J, leaving 6 bases between them. CDR3 length: 14 residues. The V gene's germline CDR1 is KGHSH and CDR2 LQKENI. Here the CDR3 reads CASSPPGNTDTQYF. CDR3 nucleotide sequence: TGTGCCAGCTCACCACCGGGAAACACAGATACGCAGTATTTT.

This chain joins TRBV12-3 or TRBV12-4 and TRBJ2-7; D unclear. The length of the CDR3 is 13 residues. V was clipped by 2 bases and J by 3 bases, with 8 bases between them. CDR3 bases: TGTGCCAGCAGTTTAAGTCCAGGCTACGAGCAGTACTTC. It translates to CASSLSPGYEQYF.

The chain carries TRBV20-1 and TRBJ1-1, with no clear D. This CDR3 region has 13 residues. Between the trimmed V and J ends, which lost 0 bases and 11 bases, there was a span of 16 bases. Looked up from germline, CDR1 is DFQATT and CDR2 is SNEGSKA (reference sequence). CDR3 DNA: TGCAGTGCTAGAGATCAAGCCCCGGCCATGGCTTTCTTT. Its protein is CSARDQAPAMAFF.

This rearrangement joins TRBV5-1 to TRBJ2-1, with 8 nucleotides matching TRBD2. CDR1 is SGHRS and CDR2 is YFSETQ in the germline V gene. The CDR3 is made up of 16 amino acids. With V trimmed by 0 bases and J by 3 bases, 5 bases remained unmatched. The CDR3 sequence: CASSLGAGVVYNEQFF. The CDR3 DNA sequence: TGCGCCAGCAGCTTGGGAGCGGGAGTGGTCTACAATGAGCAGTTCTTC. The full variable domain, in which reference TRBV5-1 and TRBJ2-1 provide the parts outside the CDR3, is KAGVTQTPRYLIKTRGQQVTLSCSPISGHRSVSWYQQTPGQGLQFLFEYFSETQRNKGNFPGRFSGRQFSNSRSEMNVSTLELGDSALYLCASSLGAGVVYNEQFFGPGTRLTVL.

This clonotype was seen a few times. This chain connects TRBV20-1 to TRBJ2-3, with 11 positions matching TRBD2. The CDR3 has 15 residues. V shed 6 bases, J shed 5 bases, and the junction held 10 bases outside the gene matches. CDR1 and CDR2 (germline): DFQATT, SNEGSKA (reference sequence). The CDR3 DNA reads TGCAGTGCCAAGACGGCTAGCGGGAGGTTAGATACGCAGTATTTT. Amino acid sequence: CSAKTASGRLDTQYF.

This clonotype was seen repeatedly, ten times or more. The chain joins TRBV7-2 to TRBJ2-1; D is ambiguous. The germline gives CDR1 SGHTA, CDR2 FQGNSA. Between the trimmed V and J ends, which lost 0 bases and 9 bases, there was a span of 9 bases. This CDR3 is 13 amino acids long. This chain's CDR3 is CASSLARLSEQFF. The DNA of the CDR3 is TGTGCCAGCAGCTTAGCGCGTTTGTCTGAGCAGTTCTTC.

This rearrangement joins TRBV13 to TRBJ1-1, with 7 bases fitting TRBD1. The CDR3 runs to 15 residues. Germline CDR1 is PRHDT and CDR2 is FYEKMQ (reference sequence). Unmatched junction bases numbered 15, after V lost 5 bases and J lost 9 bases. CDR3 residues: CASSPQTGMDKKAFF. CDR3 DNA: TGTGCCAGCAGCCCCCAGACAGGGATGGACAAGAAAGCTTTCTTT.

This clonotype was recorded many times. The chain joins TRBV28 to TRBJ2-5; 7 bases fit TRBD2. Germline CDR1 reads MDHEN; CDR2 reads SYDVKM. V lost 4 bases to trimming and J lost 5 bases; unmatched junction nucleotides: 1. CDR3 size: 12 residues. CDR3 loop: CASSWRGETQYF. In DNA form, the CDR3 reads TGTGCCAGCAGTTGGCGGGGGGAGACCCAGTACTTC.

This clonotype has only a few counts. The chain employs TRBV19 and TRBJ1-5; D gene uncertain. Trimming took off 4 bases at V and 3 bases at J, with 22 bases between the two ends. CDR3 length equals 18 residues. Germline loops: CDR1 LNHDA, CDR2 SQIVND (reference sequence). The chain's CDR3 is CASSTSGQLPRYNQPQHF. In nucleotides, the CDR3 is TGTGCCAGTAGTACCAGCGGGCAACTCCCAAGGTACAATCAGCCCCAGCATTTT.

Notes on this clonotype: A much larger clone differs from this one at a single base, so this may be a read error. This sequence joins TRBV12-3 or TRBV12-4 and TRBJ2-5; 11 bases align to TRBD2. The CDR3 runs to 15 residues. This CDR3 is CTSRPSTSGEETQYF. CDR3 nucleotides: TGTACCAGCAGGCCTTCGACTAGCGGGGAAGAGACCCAGTACTTC.

This clonotype was seen only once. The rearrangement joins TRBV12-3 or TRBV12-4 to TRBJ2-6, with 7 bases matching TRBD1. V lost 4 bases to trimming and J lost 0 bases; unmatched junction nucleotides: 3. This CDR3 is built from 16 residues. The CDR3 DNA reads TGTGCCAGCAGTTGGGACAGCCTCTCTGGGGCCAACGTCCTGACTTTC. Protein: CASSWDSLSGANVLTF.

The CDR3 loop is CASSQDSLNEQFF. The CDR3 DNA reads TGTGCCAGCAGCCAGGACTCGCTCAATGAGCAGTTCTTC. The genes are TRBV7-3 and TRBJ2-1, with D possibly matching TRBD2 (5 bases). The germline V gene encodes CDR1 SGHTA and CDR2 FQGTGA. The V end was cut by 5 bases, the J end by 6 bases, with 11 bases between. The CDR3 covers 13 residues.

The table lists this clonotype with many counts. The chain joins TRBV12-3 or TRBV12-4 to TRBJ2-1, with D hard to call. This CDR3 is built from 12 residues. V dropped 4 bases and J dropped 7 bases, with 8 bases sitting between them. CDR3 region: CASSSVGNEQFF. The CDR3 coding sequence is TGTGCCAGCAGTTCAGTGGGGAATGAGCAGTTCTTC.

This clonotype occurred a few times. V is TRBV2 and J is TRBJ2-7; tentative D call: TRBD2 (6 bases). The germline V and J ends were trimmed by 4 bases and 5 bases, with 15 bases remaining between them. Germline CDR1 reads SNHLY; CDR2 reads FYNNEI. The length of the CDR3 is 14 residues. CDR3 amino acids: CASSAPLGGNEQYF. CDR3 in DNA: TGTGCCAGCAGTGCCCCCCTTGGAGGGAACGAGCAGTACTTC. Full variable domain (outside the CDR3, taken from reference TRBV2 and TRBJ2-7): EPEVTQTPSHQVTQMGQEVILRCVPISNHLYFYWYRQILGQKVEFLVSFYNNEISEKSEIFDDQFSVERPDGSNFTLKIRSTKLEDSAMYFCASSAPLGGNEQYFGPGTRLTVT.

Many counts were recorded for this clonotype. V usage is TRBV12-3 or TRBV12-4 and J usage is TRBJ1-6; D unclear. The CDR3 is made up of 11 amino acids. V was clipped by 7 bases and J by 13 bases, with 11 bases between them. Here the CDR3 reads CASTPGGPLHF. The CDR3, as DNA: TGTGCCAGCACCCCGGGAGGCCCCCTCCACTTT.

This clonotype was picked up a small number of times. V gene TRBV2 combines with J gene TRBJ2-3; D gene uncertain. The CDR3 runs to 12 residues. The ends were cut back, 4 bases at V and 4 bases at J, with 6 bases in the middle. Germline V gene data show CDR1 as SNHLY and CDR2 as FYNNEI. CDR3: CASSGFADTQYF. CDR3 DNA sequence: TGTGCCAGCAGTGGATTCGCAGATACGCAGTATTTT. Full variable domain (remainder filled in from reference TRBV2 and TRBJ2-3): EPEVTQTPSHQVTQMGQEVILRCVPISNHLYFYWYRQILGQKVEFLVSFYNNEISEKSEIFDDQFSVERPDGSNFTLKIRSTKLEDSAMYFCASSGFADTQYFGPGTRLTVL.

This CDR3 reads CASSQGGFGTQYF. The CDR3 DNA follows: TGTGCCAGCAGCCAAGGCGGATTTGGTACGCAGTATTTT. V is TRBV3-1 and J is TRBJ2-3; D is unclear. This CDR3 has 13 residues. Germline V gene data show CDR1 as LGHDT and CDR2 as YNNKEL (reference sequence). The V end lost 1 base, the J end lost 8 bases, and 10 bases lay between the germline ends.

V and J are TRBV13 and TRBJ1-3; 8 bases are shared with TRBD1. V gave up 5 bases and J gave up 2 bases; unmatched junction bases: 8. The CDR3 consists of 16 residues. In germline, CDR1 is PRHDT, CDR2 FYEKMQ (reference sequence). The CDR3 DNA follows: TGTGCCAGCAGCGCCGGACAGGGAGGCCCTGGAAACACCATATATTTT. It translates to CASSAGQGGPGNTIYF.

This clonotype has just a few counts. The V call is TRBV28, the J call TRBJ2-5; D ambiguous. The CDR3 spans 14 residues. Deletions cut 6 bases from V and 3 bases from J, with 14 bases between. Germline values: CDR1 MDHEN, CDR2 SYDVKM. The CDR3 bases are TGTGCCAGCAGGGTTGACAAGTTTGAAGAGACCCAGTACTTC. It translates to CASRVDKFEETQYF. The full variable domain, its missing parts supplied by reference TRBV28 and TRBJ2-5, is DVKVTQSSRYLVKRTGEKVFLECVQDMDHENMFWYRQDPGLGLRLIYFSYDVKMKEKGDIPEGYSVSREKKERFSLILESASTNQTSMYLCASRVDKFEETQYFGPGTRLLVL.

This clonotype was counted ten times or more. The chain is built from TRBV7-9 and TRBJ2-5; 8 bases are shared with TRBD1. With 6 bases clipped from V and 5 bases from J, the junction kept 5 bases outside the gene matches. The CDR3 totals 13 residues. CDR1 is SEHNR and CDR2 is FQNEAQ in the germline V gene (reference sequence). CDR3 in amino acids: CASRHRGEETQYF. The CDR3 DNA reads as TGTGCCAGCAGGCACAGGGGGGAGGAGACCCAGTACTTC.

This clonotype was counted at least ten times. CDR3 bases: TGCAGTGCAAGAAGCCACGGGACACGGGTTTACGAGCAGTACTTC. Protein product: CSARSHGTRVYEQYF. The chain combines TRBV20-1 with TRBJ2-7; weak D call: TRBD1 (6 bases). The CDR3 extends over 15 amino acids. V lost 6 bases and J lost 4, with 22 bases in between. Germline loops: CDR1 DFQATT, CDR2 SNEGSKA (reference sequence).

This clonotype was seen more than once but under ten times. The chain carries TRBV27 and TRBJ2-1; TRBD2 matches at 10 bases. Germline V gene sequence: CDR1 MNHEY, CDR2 SMNVEV (reference sequence). The CDR3 length is 17 residues. V trimming: 5 bases; J trimming: 5 bases; junction bases outside the gene matches: 12. CDR3 region: CASSDLVRAGGNNEQFF. The CDR3 DNA reads TGTGCCAGCAGTGACCTTGTGAGAGCGGGAGGGAACAATGAGCAGTTCTTC.

This clonotype came up many times. The chain carries TRBV29-1 and TRBJ2-5; D is unresolved. V dropped 1 base and J dropped 7 bases, with 16 bases sitting between them. Germline V lookup: CDR1 SQVTM, CDR2 ANQGSEA. This CDR3 has 14 amino acids. CDR3 bases: TGCAGCGTTGAAGCCGCCAGGTTTAGAGGGACCCAGTACTTC. Residues: CSVEAARFRGTQYF.

The chain links TRBV7-9 to TRBJ1-1; 9 positions agree with TRBD1. Germline V CDR1 and CDR2: SEHNR, FQNEAQ (reference sequence). Unmatched junction bases numbered 7, after V lost 5 bases and J lost 6 bases. CDR3 length: 14 residues. CDR3 amino acids: CASSPGQGLPEAFF. The CDR3 bases are TGTGCCAGCAGCCCGGGACAGGGCCTCCCTGAAGCTTTCTTT. Drawing the rest from reference TRBV7-9 and TRBJ1-1, the complete variable domain is DTGVSQNPRHKITKRGQNVTFRCDPISEHNRLYWYRQTLGQGPEFLTYFQNEAQLEKSRLLSDRFSAERPKGSFSTLEIQRTEQGDSAMYLCASSPGQGLPEAFFGQGTRLTVV.